This entry describes one T cell receptor beta chain. Its antigen is unidentified. The entry originates in a study of T cell responses to AZD1222 COVID-19 vaccine. Data came from immunoSEQ multiplex PCR; TCRdb stores just in-frame clones and leaves some out. Counted here are around 150,000 clones, approximately 90% occurring once; the ten biggest clones make up 1.9%. Study observations and caveats: Donors were largely white British and mainly female; clonal diversity was possibly underestimated. Reportedly, nearly half the spike-specific TCRs target unmutated variant regions.

The TCR sequence derives from an adult in good health. Material: peripheral blood, obtained on day 0 of AZD1222 vaccination.

CDR3 DNA: TGTGCCAGCAGTTACGCGTCACTATCGAACACCGGGGAGCTGTTTTTT. Translated, it gives CASSYASLSNTGELFF. The chain links TRBV6-2 or TRBV6-3 to TRBJ2-2; D uncertain. V was cut by 2 bases and J by 0 bases, with 10 bases left in between. Germline CDR1 reads MNHEY; CDR2 reads SVGEGT. This CDR3 region has 16 residues.